Presented here are 13 T cell receptor beta chains from one specimen sequenced in a study of T cell changes during pregnancy in multiple sclerosis (dated by TCRdb to between 2017 and 2020). Preparation of the library involved the immunoSEQ multiplex PCR assay. In TCRdb, the immuneACCESS table is reduced to in-frame sequences with V and J assigned. These tables do not hold every clone; where another copy was compared, an unresolved V gene accounts for under half, and the others remain unexplained. This sample gives about 13,000 clones in total; 85% to 90% of them show up just once. The ten largest clones take up under 15% of the sample. Source: CD8+ T cells from peripheral blood mononuclear cells, taken after pregnancy. The receptors stem from a female donor in good health, enrolled as a control in a pregnancy study.

The chain recombines TRBV5-8 with TRBJ1-4; a weak D match, TRBD1 (5 bases). The V end lost 5 bases, the J end lost 3 bases, and 17 bases lay between the germline ends. This CDR3 contains 16 residues. The germline CDR1 and CDR2 sequences are SGHTS and YDEGEE. The CDR3 protein is CASSVNRGRANEKLFF. The CDR3 nucleotides read TGTGCCAGCAGTGTCAACCGCGGCAGGGCTAATGAAAAACTGTTTTTT.

The chain recombines TRBV6-5 with TRBJ2-7; D gene ambiguous. This CDR3 contains 11 residues. V was shortened by 6 bases and J by 3 bases, with 6 bases between the two germline ends. Germline values: CDR1 MNHEY, CDR2 SVGAGI. The CDR3 protein is CASRAVYEQYF. DNA of the CDR3: TGTGCCAGCAGGGCCGTCTACGAGCAGTACTTC.

The chain links TRBV29-1 to TRBJ2-1; the match to TRBD2 covers 7 bases. The ends lost 6 bases at V and 9 bases at J; junction bases unmatched: 5. The CDR3 is made up of 11 amino acids. The V gene's germline CDR1 is SQVTM and CDR2 ANQGSEA. CDR3: CSVGGSPEQFF. CDR3 in DNA: TGCAGCGTGGGCGGGAGCCCTGAGCAGTTCTTC.

J is TRBJ2-1 and V is TRBV4-1, with D hard to call. Trimming stripped 1 base from V and 9 bases from J, with 7 bases between. From germline, CDR1 is MGHRA and CDR2 YSYEKL. The length of the CDR3 is 12 residues. The DNA for the CDR3 is TGCGCCAGCAGCCAAGGTCACGGTGAGCAGTTCTTC. Its protein is CASSQGHGEQFF.

The chain couples TRBV18 to TRBJ2-6, with D tentatively TRBD1 (5 bases). V shed 3 bases and J shed 0 bases, with 12 bases lying between them. Germline CDR1 is KGHSH and CDR2 is LQKENI. The CDR3 totals 17 residues. CDR3 amino acids: CASSPTARDSGANVLTF. The CDR3 DNA sequence: TGTGCCAGCTCACCGACAGCTCGCGACTCTGGGGCCAACGTCCTGACTTTC.

The genes are TRBV7-9 and TRBJ2-3, with 7 bases lining up with TRBD2. The J segment lost 3 bases and the V segment lost 3 bases, leaving 6 bases of the junction unmatched. The CDR3 covers 15 residues. Germline loops: CDR1 SEHNR, CDR2 FQNEAQ (reference sequence). The CDR3 spells CASSLGGRGTDTQYF. The CDR3 DNA follows: TGTGCCAGCAGCTTGGGCGGGAGAGGTACAGATACGCAGTATTTT.

V gene TRBV10-3 combines with J gene TRBJ2-7; 7 bases agree with TRBD2. The CDR3 covers 18 residues. CDR1 is ENHRY and CDR2 is SYGVKD in the germline V gene. V was pared by 2 bases and J by 3 bases, with 16 bases of the junction left unmatched. This CDR3 reads CAISEPQLETGGIYEQYF. In DNA, the CDR3 is TGTGCCATCAGTGAGCCCCAGCTAGAGACGGGAGGCATCTACGAGCAGTACTTC.

This chain links TRBV14 with TRBJ2-1, with 7 positions matching TRBD2. Per the germline V gene, CDR1 is SGHDN and CDR2 is FVKESK. The CDR3 is 15 residues long. The V gene end was trimmed by 4 bases and the J gene end by 9 bases; junction bases not matched to a gene: 12. CDR3 sequence: CASSPLAAMGVEQFF. The CDR3 DNA follows: TGTGCCAGCAGCCCCCTAGCGGCAATGGGGGTTGAGCAGTTCTTC.

This rearrangement joins TRBV27 to TRBJ2-7; 10 bases are a match to TRBD2. V lost 0 bases to trimming and J lost 2 bases; unmatched junction nucleotides: 1. Germline V lookup: CDR1 MNHEY, CDR2 SMNVEV (reference sequence). This CDR3 has 15 residues. The CDR3 spells CASSLSLAGAYEQYF. In nucleotides, the CDR3 is TGTGCCAGCAGTTTATCGCTAGCGGGAGCCTACGAGCAGTACTTC.

This clone was observed a single time. The CDR3 region has the DNA TGCGCCAGCAGCTTGGCGGGACAGGTCAATCAGCCCCAGCATTTT. Its translation: CASSLAGQVNQPQHF. This rearrangement joins TRBV5-1 to TRBJ1-5; 8 positions agree with TRBD1. Germline V gives CDR1 SGHRS, CDR2 YFSETQ. V was clipped by 0 bases and J by 3 bases; unmatched bases: 2. This CDR3 region has 15 residues.

The chain couples TRBV19 to TRBJ2-1, with TRBD2 matching over 9 bases. The trim removed 3 bases at V and 5 bases at J, leaving 17 bases unmatched. This CDR3 has 19 amino acids. Germline V gene sequence: CDR1 LNHDA, CDR2 SQIVND (reference sequence). The CDR3 reads CASSIGAGGPIPDNNEQFF. The CDR3 nucleotides read TGTGCCAGTAGTATCGGGGCGGGAGGGCCTATCCCGGACAACAATGAGCAGTTCTTC.

The genes are TRBV7-9 and TRBJ1-2; TRBD1 matches at 7 bases. Germline V gene data show CDR1 as SEHNR and CDR2 as FQNEAQ (reference sequence). V was clipped by 2 bases and J by 6 bases; unmatched bases: 12. The CDR3 runs to 16 residues. CDR3 in DNA: TGTGCCAGCAGCTTAACTACAGGGGCCCCCAAGCATGGCTACACCTTC. The encoded protein is CASSLTTGAPKHGYTF.

DNA for the CDR3: TGTGCCAGCGGGCCCCTACTGAATCAGCCCCAGCATTTT. Translated, it gives CASGPLLNQPQHF. This rearrangement joins TRBV6-1 to TRBJ1-5; D is unresolved. V was cut by 8 bases and J by 4 bases, with 12 bases left in between. Germline CDR1 is MNHNS and CDR2 is SASEGT. The CDR3 contains 13 residues.